A selection of T cell receptor beta chains follows, all from one sample in a study of persistence of HIV-infected CD4 T cells. No antigen has been assigned to these receptors. Using immunoSEQ multiplex PCR, the repertoire was profiled, and TCRdb retains in-frame clones only, with some absent. The table lists 30,000 to 45,000 clones, 80% to 85% of them singletons, with around 0.97% in the top ten. The sample consisted of cultured CD4+ T cells from PBMCs, taken from a patient who received antiretroviral therapy. These receptors all come from an adult with HIV. The donor label of this sample is uncertain. The CDR3 runs from the conserved cysteine through the conserved F or W. The D gene is left open where the match is weak. Not all rows give a size; the values are once, few, many and, for expanded clones, a class.

CASRGTDTQYF	TGTGCCAGTAGAGGGACAGATACGCAGTATTTT	.	.	TRBV19	TRBJ2-3
CASSSFSGANVLTF	TGTGCCAGCAGCTCCTTCTCTGGGGCCAACGTCCTGACTTTC	.	.	TRBV7-9	TRBJ2-6
CAWTQGDTEAFF	TGTGCCTGGACGCAGGGAGACACTGAAGCTTTCTTT	.	.	TRBV30	TRBJ1-1
CASSLDRALDTQYF	TGTGCCAGCAGTCTAGACAGGGCTTTGGATACGCAGTATTTT	TRBD1	.	TRBV28	TRBJ2-3
CASSAGGIAYNSPLHF	TGCGCCAGCAGTGCGGGAGGGATCGCCTATAATTCACCCCTCCACTTT	.	.	TRBV10-2	TRBJ1-6
CASSLSRRAVSETQYF	TGTGCCAGCAGCTTATCCCGCAGGGCCGTCTCTGAGACCCAGTACTTC	.	.	TRBV5-4	TRBJ2-5
CASSGTANTIYF	TGTGCCAGCAGCGGGACGGCTAACACCATATATTTT	.	.	TRBV9	TRBJ1-3
CAISELGVGGYTF	TGTGCCATCAGTGAGCTTGGGGTTGGGGGCTACACCTTC	.	.	TRBV10-3	TRBJ1-2
CASSLSSNQPQHF	TGTGCCAGCAGCTTATCGAGTAATCAGCCCCAGCATTTT	.	.	TRBV7-2	TRBJ1-5
CASSLSSLAGGEQFF	TGTGCCAGCAGCTTATCGTCACTAGCGGGGGGCGAGCAGTTCTTC	TRBD2	once	TRBV7-9	TRBJ2-1
CASSSPLKNTQYF	TGTGCCAGCAGTTCCCCACTGAAAAATACGCAGTATTTT	.	.	TRBV12-3/TRBV12-4	TRBJ2-3
CASSPGTGSNQPQHF	TGTGCCAGCAGCCCGGGGACAGGTAGCAATCAGCCCCAGCATTTT	TRBD1	.	TRBV11-1	TRBJ1-5